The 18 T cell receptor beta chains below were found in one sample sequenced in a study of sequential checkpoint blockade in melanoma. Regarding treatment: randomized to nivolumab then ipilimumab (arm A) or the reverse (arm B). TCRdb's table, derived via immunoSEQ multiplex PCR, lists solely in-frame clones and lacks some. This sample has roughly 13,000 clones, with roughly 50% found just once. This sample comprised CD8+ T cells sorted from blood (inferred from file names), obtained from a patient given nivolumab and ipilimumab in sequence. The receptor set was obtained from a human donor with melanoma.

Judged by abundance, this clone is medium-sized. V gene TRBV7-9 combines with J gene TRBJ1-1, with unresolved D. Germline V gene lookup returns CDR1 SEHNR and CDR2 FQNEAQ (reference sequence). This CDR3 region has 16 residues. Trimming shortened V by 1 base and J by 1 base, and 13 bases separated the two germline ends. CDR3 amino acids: CASSLEGGSWNTEAFF. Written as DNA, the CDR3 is TGTGCCAGCAGCTTAGAAGGTGGGAGTTGGAACACTGAAGCTTTCTTT.

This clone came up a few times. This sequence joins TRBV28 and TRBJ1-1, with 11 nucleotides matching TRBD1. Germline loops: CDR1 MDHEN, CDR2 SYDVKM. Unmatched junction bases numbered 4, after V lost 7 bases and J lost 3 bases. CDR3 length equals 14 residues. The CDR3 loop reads CASTRDRGDTEAFF. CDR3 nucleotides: TGTGCCAGCACCCGGGACAGGGGGGACACTGAAGCTTTCTTT.

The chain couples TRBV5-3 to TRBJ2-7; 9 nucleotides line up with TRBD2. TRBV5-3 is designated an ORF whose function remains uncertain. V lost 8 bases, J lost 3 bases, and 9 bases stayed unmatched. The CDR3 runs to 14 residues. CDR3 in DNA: TGTGCCAGCAACGAGCGGGGGGCTGACTACGAGCAGTACTTC. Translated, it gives CASNERGADYEQYF.

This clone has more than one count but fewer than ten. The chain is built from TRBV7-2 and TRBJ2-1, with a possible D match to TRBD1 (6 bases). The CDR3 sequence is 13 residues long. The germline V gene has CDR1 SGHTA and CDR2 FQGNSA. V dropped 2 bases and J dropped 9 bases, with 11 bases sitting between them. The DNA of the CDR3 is TGTGCCAGCAGCTTACGCAGGGGTAGTGAGCAGTTCTTC. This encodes CASSLRRGSEQFF.

The DNA of the CDR3 is TGTGCCTGGAGCTGGGAGGAGATAAGCACTGAAGCTTTCTTT. Encoded protein: CAWSWEEISTEAFF. The V gene is TRBV30, the J gene TRBJ1-1; D unresolved. Germline V gene data show CDR1 as GTSNPN and CDR2 as SVGIG (reference sequence). Trimming took off 3 bases at V and 4 bases at J, with 15 bases between the two ends. The CDR3 extends over 14 amino acids.

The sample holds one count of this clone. Written as DNA, the CDR3 is TGTGCCAGCAGTGAATTCAGGGATGGCTACACCTTC. This sequence encodes CASSEFRDGYTF. The gene calls are TRBV6-1 and TRBJ1-2, with D maybe TRBD1 (5 bases). The CDR3 has 12 amino acids. Trimming stripped 2 bases from V and 6 bases from J, with 7 bases between. CDR1 is MNHNS and CDR2 is SASEGT in the germline V gene.

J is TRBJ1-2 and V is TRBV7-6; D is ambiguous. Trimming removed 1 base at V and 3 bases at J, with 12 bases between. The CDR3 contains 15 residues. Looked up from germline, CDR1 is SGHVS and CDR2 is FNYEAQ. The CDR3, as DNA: TGTGCCAGCAGCTTAGAAGCAAGATTGGACTATGGCTACACCTTC. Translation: CASSLEARLDYGYTF.

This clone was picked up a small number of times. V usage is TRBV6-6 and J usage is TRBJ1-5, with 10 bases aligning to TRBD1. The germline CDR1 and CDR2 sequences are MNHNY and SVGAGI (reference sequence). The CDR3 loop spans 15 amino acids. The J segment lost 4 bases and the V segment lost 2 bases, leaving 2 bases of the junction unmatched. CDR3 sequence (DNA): TGTGCCAGCAGTTACGGACAGGGGGGTAATCAGCCCCAGCATTTT. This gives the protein CASSYGQGGNQPQHF.

This chain's CDR3 is CASSTGDSGGNEQFF. Here the CDR3 DNA reads TGTGCCAGCAGCACCGGGGACTCCGGGGGCAATGAGCAGTTCTTC. This chain joins TRBV6-1 and TRBJ2-1; a possible D gene is TRBD2 (6 bases). V lost 6 bases and J 6 bases, leaving 18 bases between the germline ends. This CDR3 spans 15 amino acids. The germline V gene has CDR1 MNHNS and CDR2 SASEGT.

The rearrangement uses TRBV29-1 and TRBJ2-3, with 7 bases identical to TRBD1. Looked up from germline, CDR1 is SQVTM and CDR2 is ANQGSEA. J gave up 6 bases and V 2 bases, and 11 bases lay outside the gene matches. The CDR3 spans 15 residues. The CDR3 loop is CSVESTGDSYDTQYF. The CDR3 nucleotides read TGCAGCGTTGAAAGTACAGGGGATTCATATGATACGCAGTATTTT.

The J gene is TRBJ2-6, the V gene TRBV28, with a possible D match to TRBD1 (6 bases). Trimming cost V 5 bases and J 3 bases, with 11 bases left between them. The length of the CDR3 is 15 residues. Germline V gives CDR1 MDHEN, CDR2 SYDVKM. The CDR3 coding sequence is TGTGCCAGCAGTCTAACAGGGTTTGGGGCCAACGTCCTGACTTTC. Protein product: CASSLTGFGANVLTF.

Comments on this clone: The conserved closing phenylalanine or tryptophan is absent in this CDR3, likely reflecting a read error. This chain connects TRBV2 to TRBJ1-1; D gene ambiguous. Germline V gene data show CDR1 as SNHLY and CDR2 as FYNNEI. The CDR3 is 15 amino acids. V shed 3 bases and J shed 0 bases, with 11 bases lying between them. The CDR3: CASSEATDLNTEAFS. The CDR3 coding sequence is TGTGCCAGCAGTGAGGCAACAGACCTGAACACTGAAGCTTTCTCT.

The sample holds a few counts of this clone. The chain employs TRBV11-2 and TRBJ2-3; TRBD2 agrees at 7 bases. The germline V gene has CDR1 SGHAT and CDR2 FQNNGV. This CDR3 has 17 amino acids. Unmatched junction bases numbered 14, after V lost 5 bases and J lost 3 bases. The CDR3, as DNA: TGTGCCAGCAGCAGAGGGCCTGGAACGGGACTAACAGATACGCAGTATTTT. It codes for CASSRGPGTGLTDTQYF.

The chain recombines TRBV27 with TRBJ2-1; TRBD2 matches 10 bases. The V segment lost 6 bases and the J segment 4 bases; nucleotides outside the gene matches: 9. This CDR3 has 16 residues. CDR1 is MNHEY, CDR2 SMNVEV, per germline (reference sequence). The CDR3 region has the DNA TGTGCCAGCAGCCGACTTGGGACTAGCGTTTACAATGAGCAGTTCTTC. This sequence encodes CASSRLGTSVYNEQFF.

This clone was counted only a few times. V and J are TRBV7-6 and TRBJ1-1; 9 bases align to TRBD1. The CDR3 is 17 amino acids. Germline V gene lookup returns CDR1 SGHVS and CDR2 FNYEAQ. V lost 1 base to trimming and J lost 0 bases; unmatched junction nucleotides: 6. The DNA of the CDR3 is TGTGCCAGCAGCTTAGACCCGACAGGGGGACTGAACACTGAAGCTTTCTTT. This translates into CASSLDPTGGLNTEAFF.

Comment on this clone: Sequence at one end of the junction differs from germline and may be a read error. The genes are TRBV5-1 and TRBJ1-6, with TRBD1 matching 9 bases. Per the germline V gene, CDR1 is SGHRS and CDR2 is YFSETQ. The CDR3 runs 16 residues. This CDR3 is CASSTDRGSYNSPLHF. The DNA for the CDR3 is TGTGCCAGCAGCACGGACAGGGGATCCTATAATTCACCCCTCCACTTT.

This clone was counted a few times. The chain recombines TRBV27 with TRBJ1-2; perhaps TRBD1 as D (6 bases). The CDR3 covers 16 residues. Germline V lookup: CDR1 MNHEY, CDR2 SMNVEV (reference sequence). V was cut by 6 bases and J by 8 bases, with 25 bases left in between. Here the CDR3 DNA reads TGTGCCAGCAGACCCCAGGGGCAACTCTCCCTATGGGGCTACACCTTC. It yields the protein CASRPQGQLSLWGYTF.

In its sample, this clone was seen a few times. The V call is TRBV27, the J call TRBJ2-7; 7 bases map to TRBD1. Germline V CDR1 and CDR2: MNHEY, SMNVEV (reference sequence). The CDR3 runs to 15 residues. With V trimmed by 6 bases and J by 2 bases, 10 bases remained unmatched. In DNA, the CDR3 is TGTGCCAGCAGAAGGCCCGGGACAGTCCCCTACGAGCAGTACTTC. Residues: CASRRPGTVPYEQYF.